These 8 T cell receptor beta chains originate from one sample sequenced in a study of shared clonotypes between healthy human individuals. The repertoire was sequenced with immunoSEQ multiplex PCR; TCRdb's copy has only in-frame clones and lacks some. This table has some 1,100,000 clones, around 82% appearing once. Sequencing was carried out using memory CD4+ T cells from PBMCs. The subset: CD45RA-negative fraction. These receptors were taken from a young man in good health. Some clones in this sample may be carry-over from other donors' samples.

The CDR3, as DNA: TGTGCCAGCAGAACCGGACAGGGGTCCTACGAGCAGTACTTC. This encodes CASRTGQGSYEQYF. This rearrangement joins TRBV2 to TRBJ2-7, with TRBD1 matching 9 bases. The CDR3 runs 14 residues. V was pared by 6 bases and J by 1 base, with 4 bases of the junction left unmatched. Germline loops: CDR1 SNHLY, CDR2 FYNNEI. Using reference TRBV2 and TRBJ2-7 for the parts outside the CDR3, the full variable domain is EPEVTQTPSHQVTQMGQEVILRCVPISNHLYFYWYRQILGQKVEFLVSFYNNEISEKSEIFDDQFSVERPDGSNFTLKIRSTKLEDSAMYFCASRTGQGSYEQYFGPGTRLTVT.

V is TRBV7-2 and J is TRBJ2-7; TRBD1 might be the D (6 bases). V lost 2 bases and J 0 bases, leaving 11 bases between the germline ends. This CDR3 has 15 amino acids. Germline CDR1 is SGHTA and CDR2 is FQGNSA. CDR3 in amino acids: CASSLIGTYSYEQYF. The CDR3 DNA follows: TGTGCCAGCAGCTTAATCGGGACATACTCCTACGAGCAGTACTTC.

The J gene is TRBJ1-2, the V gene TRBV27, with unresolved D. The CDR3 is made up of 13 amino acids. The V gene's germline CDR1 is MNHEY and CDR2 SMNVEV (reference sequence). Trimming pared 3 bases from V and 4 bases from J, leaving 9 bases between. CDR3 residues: CASSFSSGYGYTF. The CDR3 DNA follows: TGTGCCAGCAGTTTCTCGTCGGGCTATGGCTACACCTTC.

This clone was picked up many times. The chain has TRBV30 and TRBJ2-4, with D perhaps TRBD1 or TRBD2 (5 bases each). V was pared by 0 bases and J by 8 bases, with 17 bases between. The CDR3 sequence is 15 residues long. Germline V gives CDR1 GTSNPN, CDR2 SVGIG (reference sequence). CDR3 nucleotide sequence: TGTGCCTGGAGTGTAGGTTCCGTTAGAGGGGACATTCAGTACTTC. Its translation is CAWSVGSVRGDIQYF.

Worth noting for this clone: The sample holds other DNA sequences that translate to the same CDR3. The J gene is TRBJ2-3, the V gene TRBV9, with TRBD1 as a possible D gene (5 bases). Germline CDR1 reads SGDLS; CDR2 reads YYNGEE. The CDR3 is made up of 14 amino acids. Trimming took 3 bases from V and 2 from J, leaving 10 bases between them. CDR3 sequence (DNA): TGTGCCAGCAGCGATCAGGGTTCCACAGATACGCAGTATTTT. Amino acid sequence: CASSDQGSTDTQYF.

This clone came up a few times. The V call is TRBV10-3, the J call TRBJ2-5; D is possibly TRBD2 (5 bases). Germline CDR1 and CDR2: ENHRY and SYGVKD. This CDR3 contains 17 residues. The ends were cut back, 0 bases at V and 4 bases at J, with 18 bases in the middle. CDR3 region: CAISESVFSFEGETQYF. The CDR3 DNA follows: TGTGCCATCAGTGAGTCGGTATTCTCCTTTGAGGGAGAGACCCAGTACTTC.

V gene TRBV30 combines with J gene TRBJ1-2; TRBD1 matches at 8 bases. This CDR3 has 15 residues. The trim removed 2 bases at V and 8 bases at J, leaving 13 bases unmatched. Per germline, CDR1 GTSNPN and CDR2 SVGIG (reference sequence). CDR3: CAWSPRQGYYGGYTF. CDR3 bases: TGTGCCTGGAGTCCACGACAGGGGTACTATGGAGGCTACACCTTC.

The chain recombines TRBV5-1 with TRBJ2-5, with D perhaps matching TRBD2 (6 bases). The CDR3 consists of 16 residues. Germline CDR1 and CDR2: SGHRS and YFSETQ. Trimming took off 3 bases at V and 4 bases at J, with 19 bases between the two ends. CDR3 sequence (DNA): TGCGCCAGCAGCTGGCTACTTGTCGGGAGTAGAGAGACCCAGTACTTC. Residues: CASSWLLVGSRETQYF.